This T cell receptor (beta chain) derives from a study of response to subunit inactivated influenza vaccine. The CDR3 runs to 16 residues. TCRdb reprocessed the RT-PCR reads with MiXCR, giving one entry per CDR3 protein. This table holds approximately 570,000 distinct CDR3 sequences, around 8% found once. The V gene is TRBV12-2, the J gene TRBJ2-5; whether TRBD1, the table's D call, matches the DNA was not checked. TRBV12-2 is listed as a pseudogene. The receptor was isolated from a man between 50 and 70 years old who received an inactivated influenza vaccine. The source material was PBMCs from blood, sampled less than 30 months after vaccination. Here the CDR3 reads CASRLARDRTEETQYF. For the CDR3, the DNA is TGTGCAAGTCGCTTAGCCAGGGACAGAACTGAAGAGACCCAGTACTTC.